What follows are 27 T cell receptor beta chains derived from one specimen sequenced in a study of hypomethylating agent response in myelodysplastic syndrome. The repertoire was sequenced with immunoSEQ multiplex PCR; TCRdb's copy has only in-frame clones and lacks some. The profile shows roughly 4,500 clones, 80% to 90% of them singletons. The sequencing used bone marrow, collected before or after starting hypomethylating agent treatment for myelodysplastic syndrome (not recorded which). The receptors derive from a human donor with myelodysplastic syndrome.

CDR3 sequence reads: CASSDVGGEQYF. In DNA form, the CDR3 reads TGTGCCAGCTCCGATGTTGGGGGAGAGCAGTACTTC. V gene TRBV11-2 combines with J gene TRBJ2-7; perhaps D is TRBD1 or TRBD2 (5 bases each). V was shortened by 8 bases and J by 7 bases, with 15 bases between the two germline ends. This CDR3 spans 12 amino acids. Germline V gene data show CDR1 as SGHAT and CDR2 as FQNNGV. Full variable domain (outside the CDR3, taken from reference TRBV11-2 and TRBJ2-7): EAGVAQSPRYKIIEKRQSVAFWCNPISGHATLYWYQQILGQGPKLLIQFQNNGVVDDSQLPKDRFSAERLKGVDSTLKIQPAKLEDSAVYLCASSDVGGEQYFGPGTRLTVT.

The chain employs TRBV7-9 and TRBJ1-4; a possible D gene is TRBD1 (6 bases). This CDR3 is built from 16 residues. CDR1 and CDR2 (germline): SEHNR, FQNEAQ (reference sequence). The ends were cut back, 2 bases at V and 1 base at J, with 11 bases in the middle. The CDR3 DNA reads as TGTGCCAGCAGCTTAAGGGGGTCGGGAACTAATGAAAAACTGTTTTTT. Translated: CASSLRGSGTNEKLFF.

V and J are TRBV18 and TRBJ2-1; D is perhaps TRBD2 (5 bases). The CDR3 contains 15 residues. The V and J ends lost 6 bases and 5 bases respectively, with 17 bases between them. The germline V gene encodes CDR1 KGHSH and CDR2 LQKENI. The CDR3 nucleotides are TGTGCCAGCTCTCTTGGATTGGACTCTGACAATGAGCAGTTCTTC. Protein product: CASSLGLDSDNEQFF.

The CDR3 nucleotides read TGTGCCAGCAGCCAGGGGGCGGGGGGGCCTAGCTCAGATACGCAGTATTTT. This encodes CASSQGAGGPSSDTQYF. V usage is TRBV7-2 and J usage is TRBJ2-3, with a possible D match to TRBD2 (9 bases). Germline assignment: CDR1 SGHTA and CDR2 FQGNSA. This CDR3 comprises 17 residues. V was pared by 5 bases and J by 4 bases, with 22 bases between.

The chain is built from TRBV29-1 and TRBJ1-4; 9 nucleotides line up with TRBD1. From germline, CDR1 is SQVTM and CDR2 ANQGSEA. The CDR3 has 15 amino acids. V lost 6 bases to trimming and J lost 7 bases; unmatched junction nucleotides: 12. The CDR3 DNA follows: TGCAGCGTCGCCTGGGGGCTGGGACAGGGTGAAAAACTGTTTTTT. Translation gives CSVAWGLGQGEKLFF.

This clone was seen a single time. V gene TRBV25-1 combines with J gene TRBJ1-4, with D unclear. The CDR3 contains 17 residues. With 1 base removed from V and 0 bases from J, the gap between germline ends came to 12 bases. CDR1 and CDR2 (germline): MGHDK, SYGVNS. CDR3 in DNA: TGTGCCAGCAGTGAATCAAAGGAGGTCACAACTAATGAAAAACTGTTTTTT. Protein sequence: CASSESKEVTTNEKLFF.

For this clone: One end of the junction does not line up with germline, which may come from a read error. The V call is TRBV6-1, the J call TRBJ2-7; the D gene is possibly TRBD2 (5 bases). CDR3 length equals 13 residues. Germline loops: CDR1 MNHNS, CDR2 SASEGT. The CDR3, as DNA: TGCCAGCATCCTGGACTGAAAGCCTACGAGCAGTACTTC. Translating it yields CQHPGLKAYEQYF.

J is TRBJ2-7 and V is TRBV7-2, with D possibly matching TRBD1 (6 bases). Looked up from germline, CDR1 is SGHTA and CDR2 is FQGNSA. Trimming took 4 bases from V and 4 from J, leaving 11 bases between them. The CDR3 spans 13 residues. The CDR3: CASSSYREYEQYF. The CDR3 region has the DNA TGTGCCAGCAGCTCGTACAGGGAATACGAGCAGTACTTC.

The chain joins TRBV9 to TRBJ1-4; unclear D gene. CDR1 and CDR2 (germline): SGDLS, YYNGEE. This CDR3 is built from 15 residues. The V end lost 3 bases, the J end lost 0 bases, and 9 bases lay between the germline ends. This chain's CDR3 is CASSGPGATNEKLFF. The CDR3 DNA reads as TGTGCCAGCAGCGGCCCCGGCGCAACTAATGAAAAACTGTTTTTT.

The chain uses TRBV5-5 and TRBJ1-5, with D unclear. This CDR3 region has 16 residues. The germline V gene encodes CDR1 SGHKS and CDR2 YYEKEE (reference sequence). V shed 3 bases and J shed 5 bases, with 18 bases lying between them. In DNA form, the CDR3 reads TGTGCCAGCAGCTCTCGGGATAGCGCGCTTGATCAGCCCCAGCATTTT. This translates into CASSSRDSALDQPQHF.

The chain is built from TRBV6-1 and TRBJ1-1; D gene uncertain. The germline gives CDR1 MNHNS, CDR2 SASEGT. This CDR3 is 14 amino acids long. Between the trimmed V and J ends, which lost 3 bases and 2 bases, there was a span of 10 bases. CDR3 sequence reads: CASSDRPENTEAFF. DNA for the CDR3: TGTGCCAGCAGTGATCGGCCTGAAAACACTGAAGCTTTCTTT.

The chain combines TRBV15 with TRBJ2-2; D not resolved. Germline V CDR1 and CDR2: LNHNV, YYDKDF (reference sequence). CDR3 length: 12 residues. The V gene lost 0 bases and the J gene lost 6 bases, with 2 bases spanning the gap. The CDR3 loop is CATSRDSGELFF. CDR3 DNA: TGTGCCACCAGCAGAGATTCCGGGGAGCTGTTTTTT.

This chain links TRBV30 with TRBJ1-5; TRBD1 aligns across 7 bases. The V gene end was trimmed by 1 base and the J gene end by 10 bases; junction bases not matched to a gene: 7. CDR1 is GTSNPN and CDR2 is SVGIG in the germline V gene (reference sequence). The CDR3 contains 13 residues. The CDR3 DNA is TGTGCCTGGAGTGCGGACAGGACCGTCCCCCAGCATTTT. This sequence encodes CAWSADRTVPQHF. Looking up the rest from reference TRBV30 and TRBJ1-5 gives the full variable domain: SQTIHQWPATLVQPVGSPLSLECTVEGTSNPNLYWYRQAAGRGLQLLFYSVGIGQISSEVPQNLSASRPQDRQFILSSKKLLLSDSGFYLCAWSADRTVPQHFGDGTRLSIL.

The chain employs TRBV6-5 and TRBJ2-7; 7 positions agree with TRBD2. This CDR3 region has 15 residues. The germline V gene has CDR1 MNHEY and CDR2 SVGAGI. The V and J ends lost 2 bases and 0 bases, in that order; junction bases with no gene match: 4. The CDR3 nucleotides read TGTGCCAGCAGTTACGGGGGGGTAAGCTCCTACGAGCAGTACTTC. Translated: CASSYGGVSSYEQYF.

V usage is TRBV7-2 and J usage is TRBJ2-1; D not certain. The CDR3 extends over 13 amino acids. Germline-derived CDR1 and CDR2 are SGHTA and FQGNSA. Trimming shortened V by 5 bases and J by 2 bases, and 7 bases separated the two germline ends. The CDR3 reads CASSPQPYNEQFF. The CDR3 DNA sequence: TGTGCCAGCAGCCCCCAACCCTACAATGAGCAGTTCTTC.

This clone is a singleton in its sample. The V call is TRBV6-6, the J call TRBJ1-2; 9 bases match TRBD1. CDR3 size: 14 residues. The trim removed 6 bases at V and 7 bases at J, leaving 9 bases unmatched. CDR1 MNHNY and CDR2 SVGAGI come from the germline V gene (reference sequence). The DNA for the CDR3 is TGTGCCAGCAGGATTACAGGGGGCGATGGTGGCTACACCTTC. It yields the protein CASRITGGDGGYTF.

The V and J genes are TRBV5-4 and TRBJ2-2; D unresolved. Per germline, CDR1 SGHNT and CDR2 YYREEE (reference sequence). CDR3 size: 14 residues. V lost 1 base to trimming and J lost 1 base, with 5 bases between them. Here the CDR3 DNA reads TGTGCCAGCAGCTTGCCAGGGAACACCGGGGAGCTGTTTTTT. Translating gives CASSLPGNTGELFF.

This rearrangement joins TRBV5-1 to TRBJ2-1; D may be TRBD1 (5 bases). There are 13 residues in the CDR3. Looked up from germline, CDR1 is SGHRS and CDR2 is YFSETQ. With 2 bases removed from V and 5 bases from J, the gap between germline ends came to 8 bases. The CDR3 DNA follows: TGCGCCAGCAGCTTACAGGCGAACAATGAGCAGTTCTTC. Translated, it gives CASSLQANNEQFF.

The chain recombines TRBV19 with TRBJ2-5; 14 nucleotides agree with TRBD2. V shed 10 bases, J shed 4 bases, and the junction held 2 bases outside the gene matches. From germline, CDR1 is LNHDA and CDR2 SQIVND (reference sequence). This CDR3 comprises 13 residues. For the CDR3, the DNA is TGTGCCACTGGGACTAGCGGGGGAGAGACCCAGTACTTC. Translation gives CATGTSGGETQYF.

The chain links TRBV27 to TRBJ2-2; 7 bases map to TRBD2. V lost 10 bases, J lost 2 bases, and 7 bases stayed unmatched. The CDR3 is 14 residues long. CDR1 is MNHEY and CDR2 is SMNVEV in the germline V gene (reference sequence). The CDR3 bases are TGTGCCACCCGAGCGGGGCCTAACACCGGGGAGCTGTTTTTT. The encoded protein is CATRAGPNTGELFF.

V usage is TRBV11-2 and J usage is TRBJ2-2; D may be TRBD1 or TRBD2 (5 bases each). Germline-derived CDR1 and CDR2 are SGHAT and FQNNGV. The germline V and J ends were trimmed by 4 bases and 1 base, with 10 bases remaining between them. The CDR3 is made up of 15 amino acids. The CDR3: CASSWDVLNTGELFF. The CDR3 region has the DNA TGTGCCAGCAGCTGGGACGTATTGAACACCGGGGAGCTGTTTTTT.

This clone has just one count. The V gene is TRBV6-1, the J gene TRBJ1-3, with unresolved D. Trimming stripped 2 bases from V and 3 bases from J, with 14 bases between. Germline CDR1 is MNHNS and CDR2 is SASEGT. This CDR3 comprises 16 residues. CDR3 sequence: CASSERILAGGNTIYF. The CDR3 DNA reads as TGTGCCAGCAGTGAAAGGATCTTGGCGGGTGGAAACACCATATATTTT.

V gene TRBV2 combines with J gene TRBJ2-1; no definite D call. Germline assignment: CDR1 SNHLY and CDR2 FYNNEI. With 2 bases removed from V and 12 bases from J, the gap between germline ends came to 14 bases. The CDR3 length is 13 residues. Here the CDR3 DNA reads TGTGCCAGCAGTGAAAAGTCCCTCCTCTTGCAGTTCTTC. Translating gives CASSEKSLLLQFF.

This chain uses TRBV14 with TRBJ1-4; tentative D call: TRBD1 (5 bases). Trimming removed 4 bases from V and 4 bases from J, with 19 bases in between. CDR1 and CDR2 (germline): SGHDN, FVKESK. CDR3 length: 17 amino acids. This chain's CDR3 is CASSLGGTTEINEKLFF. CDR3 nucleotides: TGTGCCAGCAGCCTCGGAGGGACGACTGAAATTAATGAAAAACTGTTTTTT.

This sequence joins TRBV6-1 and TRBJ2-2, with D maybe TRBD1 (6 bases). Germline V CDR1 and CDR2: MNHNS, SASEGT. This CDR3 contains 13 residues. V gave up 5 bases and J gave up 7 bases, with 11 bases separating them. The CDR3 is CASSPTGLGELFF. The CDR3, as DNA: TGTGCCAGCAGTCCAACAGGGCTCGGGGAGCTGTTTTTT.

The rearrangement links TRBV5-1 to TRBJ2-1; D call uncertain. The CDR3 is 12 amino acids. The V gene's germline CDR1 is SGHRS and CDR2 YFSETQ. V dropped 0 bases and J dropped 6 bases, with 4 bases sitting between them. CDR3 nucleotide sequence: TGCGCCAGCAGCTTGGCGGGCAATGAGCAGTTCTTC. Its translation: CASSLAGNEQFF.

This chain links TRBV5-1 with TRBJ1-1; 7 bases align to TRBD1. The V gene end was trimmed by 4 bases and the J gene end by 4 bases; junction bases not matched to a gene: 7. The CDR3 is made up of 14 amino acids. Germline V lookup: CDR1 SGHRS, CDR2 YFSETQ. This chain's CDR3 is CASSLQGISTEAFF. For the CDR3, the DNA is TGCGCCAGCAGCCTACAGGGGATCAGCACTGAAGCTTTCTTT.